This T cell receptor (beta chain) was sequenced for a study of cytomegalovirus exposure and HLA in healthy donors. On the study more broadly: Samples from HLA-typed donors yielded about 86 million unique TCRs in an early data release.

60 Vbeta and 13 Jbeta primers were used in PCR. Libraries were prepared by immunoSEQ multiplex PCR; TCRdb keeps only in-frame clonotypes and omits some of them. Counted here are roughly 27,000 clones, about 66% occurring once; the ten biggest clones make up roughly 45%. About this clone itself: Antigen unknown.

The CDR3 runs to 15 residues. Germline V gene data show CDR1 as SGHVS and CDR2 as FNYEAQ. Trimming took off 3 bases at V and 1 base at J, with 12 bases between the two ends. Findings and limits, study-wide: Whilst most TCR sequences proved rare, a subset of public TCRs occurred across many donors.

The receptor was derived from a male donor in good health and CMV-seropositive. The sequenced sample was PBMCs. This chain uses TRBV7-6 with TRBJ1-1; D perhaps matches TRBD1 (6 bases). The CDR3 loop is CASSLEDSRNTEAFF. As DNA, the CDR3 is TGTGCCAGCAGCTTGGAGGACAGCAGGAACACTGAAGCTTTCTTT.